This T cell receptor beta chain emerged from a study of blood T cell repertoires in COVID-19. Sequencing used immunoSEQ multiplex PCR; TCRdb keeps in-frame clones, though not all of them. The table shows a few hundred thousand clones, with 85% to 90% occurring only once. The CDR3 has 13 residues. V gave up 3 bases and J gave up 10 bases, with 15 bases separating them. Germline V gene sequence: CDR1 KGHSH, CDR2 LQKENI. Sequenced: peripheral blood. This clonotype originated in a man in his fifties with acute or convalescent COVID-19. This chain joins TRBV18 and TRBJ1-2, with D possibly being TRBD1 (6 bases). The CDR3 region is CASSPPPDSLYTF. CDR3 nucleotides: TGTGCCAGCTCACCTCCTCCGGACAGCCTCTACACCTTC.